This record looks at one T cell receptor (beta chain) sequence and its context. Its antigen is undetermined. Trimming left V 4 bases short and J 9 bases short, with 10 bases between. The CDR3 loop spans 12 amino acids. Germline-derived CDR1 and CDR2 are MGHRA and YSYEKL. Libraries were prepared by immunoSEQ multiplex PCR; TCRdb keeps only in-frame clonotypes and omits some of them. The sample yields fewer than 700,000 clones, 85% to 95% seen once. Terminally differentiated effector memory CD45RA+ cells were excluded from the naive CD8 cells, which were CD45RO-negative and positively selected for CCR7. This sample stems from a study of shared clonotypes between healthy human individuals. Whole-study findings and limits: Larger estimated richness was generally seen in naive subsets than in memory subsets. Sequencing depth was expected to affect clonotype sharing among donors. The sharing of 4.5% to 5% of naive CD4 clonotypes was seen across a handful of donors.

The V gene is TRBV4-1, the J gene TRBJ2-1; TRBD2 might be the D (5 bases). The TCR sequence derives from a woman between 25 and 40 years old in good health. The sample comprised naive CD8+ T cells sorted from blood. The CDR3 DNA reads TGCGCCAGCAGCCCCAGCGGCATTGAGCAGTTCTTC. Its translation: CASSPSGIEQFF.